This entry is about one T cell receptor (beta chain). This clonotype has just a few counts. It lacks a known antigen. One base away there is no much larger clone; base qualities are not given. Ficoll-Paque density gradient centrifugation was the method used to isolate PBMCs. According to the germline V gene, CDR1 reads LGHNA and CDR2 reads YNFKEQ. Spanning cysteine to phenylalanine, the CDR3 consists of 15 amino acids. Solely the CDR3 DNA is kept, with 45 bases framed from the first base. V lost 6 bases and J lost 1 base; the stretch between them is 16 bases long. Instrument used: Illumina NovaSeq 6000. Using 5'RACE with constant-segment primers, TCRalpha and TCRbeta cDNA libraries were constructed, with sample barcodes and unique molecular identifiers added in the process. Trizol reagent was used to extract RNA from every sample. The libraries were amplified in two PCR steps, and the second step added a second sample barcode and Illumina TruSeq adapters. The libraries were sequenced on an Illumina NovaSeq using 2 x 150 bp paired-end reads. Per the original workflow: With migec v1.2.7, reads were demultiplexed and then collapsed into UMI-guided consensus sequences. With mixcr v2.1.11, UMI consensuses were aligned to TRA and TRB V and J templates and assembled into clonotypes. A clonotype was counted as expanded or contracted only if both edgeR and NoisET called the change significant, with noise models trained on biological replicates. For edgeR calls, a false discovery rate-adjusted p below 0.01 and a log2 fold-change threshold of 1 were applied. As an exploratory analysis of dynamics, max-normalized trajectories of the 1000 most abundant clonotypes were examined with PCA combined with hierarchical clustering. Separately sequenced CD4+ and CD8+ repertoires were used to assign the CD4 or CD8 phenotype of responding clones. TCRdb itself trimmed the public reads at Q25 with fastp, ran MiXCR and retained productive beta chains. Here each entry gathers all rows of one CDR3 protein and keeps the most common genes and DNA. Clone size and V and J calls follow TCRdb, not the original study. Within this sample are about 110,000 distinct CDR3 sequences, with around 17% of them counted one time only. Around 5.1% of the sample belongs to the ten largest clones.

This sample was taken from a study of T-cell memory formation after mild COVID-19 (dated by TCRdb to about 2021). Regarding the research as a whole: TCR sequence clusters from the two donors were largely donor specific. Longitudinal TCRalpha and TCRbeta repertoire sequencing tracked T-cell clones expanding and contracting after mild COVID-19 in two donors. Two young, previously healthy adult volunteers made up the cohort, one male and one female. The research as a whole found: Some responding clones were detected in pre-infection memory, which suggested that pre-existing cross-reactive memory T cells had joined the SARS-CoV-2 response. Contracting CD4+ clones were located mainly in the CM and EM memory subsets, whereas CD8+ clones were found to be enriched in EMRA. From day 15 to 85, contracting clones showed balanced CD4/CD8 phenotypes, whereas a second wave of clones that expanded from day 15 to 37 leaned towards CD4+. The study included only a couple of mild cases, and larger cohorts that include severe cases with pre-infection samples were judged to be necessary. Whether the second-wave clones peaking on day 37 were SARS-CoV-2 specific was not confirmed.

This clonotype was obtained from a man between 18 and 35 years old who had mild COVID-19 (a few samples of this study predate the infection). The sample titles of this study are shuffled in the database, so cell type and time point are left out; the donor was told from shared clones. The sequenced material came from PBMCs or a T cell subset sorted from them (not recorded which). This sequence uses TRBV4-2 and TRBJ2-7; the D gene may be TRBD1 or TRBD2, since each aligns over 5 bases. The DNA is as follows: TGTGCCAGCAGGTGGGAGACAGTGGCTTCCTACGAGCAGTACTTC. This codes for CASRWETVASYEQYF.